This T cell receptor (beta chain) was documented in a study of T cell responses to AZD1222 COVID-19 vaccine. Sequencing used immunoSEQ multiplex PCR; TCRdb keeps in-frame clones, though not all of them. The data show 120,000 to 150,000 clones, roughly 87% seen once. The CDR3 runs 14 residues. V gave up 6 bases and J gave up 0 bases, with 12 bases separating them. From germline, CDR1 is MNHEY and CDR2 SVGAGI. This TCR derives from an adult who received the MenACWY meningococcal vaccine as a control. The V call is TRBV6-5, the J call TRBJ2-7; no reliable D call. The material was peripheral blood, obtained 28 days after the second dose of the MenACWY control vaccine. The CDR3 DNA follows: TGTGCCAGCAGCGCTGTGGGCACCTCCTACGAGCAGTACTTC. Protein product: CASSAVGTSYEQYF.